Listed here are 14 T cell receptor beta chains from one sample, sequenced in a study of shared clonotypes between healthy human individuals. Profiled with immunoSEQ multiplex PCR; TCRdb holds only in-frame clones, not every one. This table has approximately 2.1 million clones, approximately 95% appearing once. Sequencing used naive CD4+ T cells from PBMCs. Subset: CD45RA+ positively selected. Receptors originate from a man between 18 and 29 years old in good health. Some clones in this sample may be carry-over from other donors' samples.

DNA for the CDR3: TGTGCCAGTAGTATCGAGGGGTGGACTAGCGTCACCGGGGAGCTGTTTTTT. It translates to CASSIEGWTSVTGELFF. This sequence joins TRBV19 and TRBJ2-2, with 9 bases fitting TRBD2. The CDR3 covers 17 residues. The V gene end was trimmed by 3 bases and the J gene end by 4 bases; junction bases not matched to a gene: 9. Germline V gene lookup returns CDR1 LNHDA and CDR2 SQIVND (reference sequence).

The chain uses TRBV7-2 and TRBJ1-2; no reliable D call. The CDR3 is 14 residues long. Germline values: CDR1 SGHTA, CDR2 FQGNSA. The V and J ends lost 5 bases and 2 bases respectively, with 12 bases between them. The DNA of the CDR3 is TGTGCCAGCAGCCCCACGACGGCCAACTATGGCTACACCTTC. It specifies CASSPTTANYGYTF.

V gene TRBV6-4 combines with J gene TRBJ2-3, with a possible D match to TRBD1 (5 bases). Germline assignment: CDR1 MRHNA and CDR2 SNTAGT. The CDR3 spans 15 residues. Trimming removed 2 bases at V and 0 bases at J, with 9 bases between. CDR3 in amino acids: CASSDGRVSTDTQYF. CDR3 DNA: TGTGCCAGCAGTGACGGCAGGGTTAGCACAGATACGCAGTATTTT.

The J gene is TRBJ2-3, the V gene TRBV18; TRBD2 matches at 7 bases. Germline CDR1 KGHSH, CDR2 LQKENI. The CDR3 length is 14 residues. The J segment lost 7 bases and the V segment lost 3 bases, leaving 7 bases of the junction unmatched. CDR3 sequence (DNA): TGTGCCAGCTCACCGAGCGGGGCCTTCCATACGCAGTATTTT. Protein: CASSPSGAFHTQYF. Together with reference TRBV18 and TRBJ2-3, the CDR3 gives the full variable domain: NAGVMQNPRHLVRRRGQEARLRCSPMKGHSHVYWYRQLPEEGLKFMVYLQKENIIDESGMPKERFSAEFPKEGPSILRIQQVVRGDSAAYFCASSPSGAFHTQYFGPGTRLTVL.

The chain couples TRBV11-1 to TRBJ2-7, with a tentative D call TRBD1 (6 bases). The CDR3 length is 14 residues. CDR1 is SGHAT, CDR2 FQDESV, per germline (reference sequence). The V gene lost 0 bases and the J gene lost 2 bases, with 8 bases spanning the gap. CDR3 bases: TGTGCCAGCAGCTTAGCCACAGGGACCTACGAGCAGTACTTC. Translating gives CASSLATGTYEQYF.

The rearrangement links TRBV29-1 to TRBJ2-1; D is possibly TRBD1 (6 bases). The CDR3 is made up of 16 amino acids. V was cut by 4 bases and J by 7 bases, with 23 bases left in between. Germline V gene sequence: CDR1 SQVTM, CDR2 ANQGSEA. CDR3 sequence reads: CSVVVGVGAGKNEQFF. The CDR3 nucleotides are TGCAGCGTTGTGGTGGGTGTGGGGGCCGGGAAAAATGAGCAGTTCTTC.

The genes are TRBV6-5 and TRBJ2-3; 9 bases agree with TRBD2. Germline loops: CDR1 MNHEY, CDR2 SVGAGI. This CDR3 has 16 amino acids. V lost 0 bases and J lost 6; bases outside the gene matches: 7. The CDR3 protein is CASSYSGLATGDTQYF. In DNA form, the CDR3 reads TGTGCCAGCAGTTACTCGGGACTAGCTACAGGGGATACGCAGTATTTT.

This chain links TRBV4-1 with TRBJ2-5; 8 positions match TRBD1. Germline trimming cut 4 bases from V and 5 bases from J; bases unmatched to any gene: 12. The CDR3 runs 16 residues. The V gene's germline CDR1 is MGHRA and CDR2 YSYEKL. As DNA, the CDR3 is TGCGCCAGCAGCCCCGACAGGGGAAAGTGGCGGGAGACCCAGTACTTC. The encoded protein is CASSPDRGKWRETQYF.

CDR3 nucleotide sequence: TGTGCCAGCAGCGTAGGGACAGTCACAGATACGCAGTATTTT. This encodes CASSVGTVTDTQYF. The chain couples TRBV9 to TRBJ2-3; a weak D match, TRBD1 (6 bases). The V gene lost 0 bases and the J gene lost 2 bases, with 7 bases spanning the gap. The CDR3 length is 14 residues. Per the germline V gene, CDR1 is SGDLS and CDR2 is YYNGEE.

The chain links TRBV2 to TRBJ2-5, with 8 nucleotides matching TRBD1. V gave up 6 bases and J gave up 5 bases; unmatched junction bases: 5. The germline V gene has CDR1 SNHLY and CDR2 FYNNEI. The CDR3 is 13 residues long. CDR3: CASRDTGGETQYF. The CDR3 DNA reads TGTGCCAGCAGAGATACAGGGGGTGAGACCCAGTACTTC.

As concerns this clone: Other DNA sequences in this sample translate to the same CDR3. The chain is built from TRBV28 and TRBJ1-2; D is unresolved. Germline lookup yields CDR1 MDHEN and CDR2 SYDVKM. This CDR3 is 11 amino acids long. The germline V and J ends were trimmed by 3 bases and 5 bases, with 4 bases remaining between them. CDR3 coding DNA: TGTGCCAGCAGTTTTGCTTATGGCTACACCTTC. Translated, it gives CASSFAYGYTF.

This clone came up once. The genes are TRBV6-1 and TRBJ2-1, with D possibly being TRBD2 (5 bases). The germline V gene encodes CDR1 MNHNS and CDR2 SASEGT. This CDR3 contains 16 residues. V was pared by 4 bases and J by 0 bases, with 13 bases between. CDR3 protein: CASSGQRPSSYNEQFF. The CDR3 coding sequence is TGTGCCAGCAGTGGGCAGCGGCCCTCCTCCTACAATGAGCAGTTCTTC.

The chain has TRBV5-1 and TRBJ2-2; 9 bases agree with TRBD2. J lost 4 bases, V lost 4 bases, and 8 bases had no gene match. The CDR3 totals 16 residues. CDR1 is SGHRS and CDR2 is YFSETQ in the germline V gene. CDR3 nucleotide sequence: TGCGCCAGCAGCCAGATAGCGGGAGTAGGCACCGGGGAGCTGTTTTTT. Translation gives CASSQIAGVGTGELFF.

The rearrangement joins TRBV11-3 to TRBJ2-1, with TRBD2 as a possible D gene (5 bases). The CDR3 is made up of 13 amino acids. CDR1 SGHNT and CDR2 YENEEA come from the germline V gene. Between the trimmed V and J ends, which lost 1 base and 10 bases, there was a span of 11 bases. The chain's CDR3 is CASSLVFEGEQFF. The DNA of the CDR3 is TGTGCCAGCAGCTTAGTTTTTGAGGGCGAGCAGTTCTTC.